Detailed here is one T cell receptor (beta chain). Its antigen target is currently unknown. The record has no base qualities; no much larger clone is one base away. The entry originates in a study of regulatory and conventional T cells in breast cancer (dated by TCRdb to 2015 to 2017). The library relied on PCR. The listed sequencing device is Illumina MiSeq. The public reads were run again by TCRdb, first through fastp at Q25 and then through MiXCR, and only productive beta chains were kept. One record per CDR3 amino acid sequence lists the most common genes and DNA. Here the sample has some 16,000 distinct CDR3 sequences; 32% occur a single time. 1.5% to 2% of the sample is taken by the ten largest. Sequencing input: conventional T cells from blood. The sequence came from a female donor in good health.

The nucleotides are TGTGCCAGCAGCGTAGCGTCGACTAGCAGGCTCTACAATGAGCAGTTCTTC. This encodes CASSVASTSRLYNEQFF. In this chain, TRBV9 is recombined with TRBJ2-1, and TRBD2 aligns with 7 junction nucleotides. Via the germline V gene, CDR1 is SGDLS and CDR2 YYNGEE. The CDR3 spans 17 residues, from the cysteine through the phenylalanine. Only the CDR3 DNA is retained, 51 bases long and in frame from the first base. The germline V and J ends show losses of 0 bases and 3 bases respectively, and no gene match explains 9 bases of the junction.